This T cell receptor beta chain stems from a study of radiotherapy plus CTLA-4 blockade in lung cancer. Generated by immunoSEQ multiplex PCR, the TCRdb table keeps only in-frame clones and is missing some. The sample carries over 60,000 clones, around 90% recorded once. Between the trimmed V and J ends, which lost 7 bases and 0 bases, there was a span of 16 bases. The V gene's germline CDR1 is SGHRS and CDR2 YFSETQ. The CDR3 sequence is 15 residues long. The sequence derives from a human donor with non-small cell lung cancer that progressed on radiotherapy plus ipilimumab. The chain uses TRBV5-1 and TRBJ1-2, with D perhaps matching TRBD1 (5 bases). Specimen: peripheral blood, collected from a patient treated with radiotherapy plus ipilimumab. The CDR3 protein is CASSLRRGSNYGYTF. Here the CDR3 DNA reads TGCGCCAGCTCTCTCAGAAGGGGCTCTAACTATGGCTACACCTTC.